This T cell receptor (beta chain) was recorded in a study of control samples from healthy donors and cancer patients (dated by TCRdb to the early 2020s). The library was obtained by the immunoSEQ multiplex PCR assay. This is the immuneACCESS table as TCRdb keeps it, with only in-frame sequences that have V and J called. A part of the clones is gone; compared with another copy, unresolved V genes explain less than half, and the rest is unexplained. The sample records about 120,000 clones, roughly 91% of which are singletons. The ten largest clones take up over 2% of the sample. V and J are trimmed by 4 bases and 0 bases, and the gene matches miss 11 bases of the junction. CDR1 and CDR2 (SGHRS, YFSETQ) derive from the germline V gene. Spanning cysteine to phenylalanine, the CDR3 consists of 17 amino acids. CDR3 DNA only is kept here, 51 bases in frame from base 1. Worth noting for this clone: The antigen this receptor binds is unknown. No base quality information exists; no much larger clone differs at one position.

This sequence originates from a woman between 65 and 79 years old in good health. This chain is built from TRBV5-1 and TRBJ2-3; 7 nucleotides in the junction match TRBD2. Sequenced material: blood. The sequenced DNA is TGCGCCAGCAGCGTTATGCAAGCTAGCGGTAGCACAGATACGCAGTATTTT. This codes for CASSVMQASGSTDTQYF. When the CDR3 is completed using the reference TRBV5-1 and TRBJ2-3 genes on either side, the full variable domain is KAGVTQTPRYLIKTRGQQVTLSCSPISGHRSVSWYQQTPGQGLQFLFEYFSETQRNKGNFPGRFSGRQFSNSRSEMNVSTLELGDSALYLCASSVMQASGSTDTQYFGPGTRLTVL.